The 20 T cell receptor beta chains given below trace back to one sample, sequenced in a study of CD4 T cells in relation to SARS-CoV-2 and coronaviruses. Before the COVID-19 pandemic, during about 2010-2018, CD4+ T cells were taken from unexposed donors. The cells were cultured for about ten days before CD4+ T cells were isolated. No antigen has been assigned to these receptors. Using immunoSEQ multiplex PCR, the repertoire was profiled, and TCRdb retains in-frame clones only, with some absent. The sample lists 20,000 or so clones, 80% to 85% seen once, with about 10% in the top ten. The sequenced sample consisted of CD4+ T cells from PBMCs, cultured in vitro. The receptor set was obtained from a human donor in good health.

The CDR3 sequence: CASSSQNRMGRPNSGANVLTF. CDR3 DNA sequence: TGTGCCAGCAGCAGCCAAAACCGAATGGGACGGCCCAACTCTGGGGCCAACGTCCTGACTTTC. The chain recombines TRBV3-1 (or the pseudogene TRBV3-2) with TRBJ2-6; the D call may be TRBD1 or TRBD2 (5 bases each). This CDR3 contains 21 residues. Germline lookup yields CDR1 LGHDT and CDR2 YNNKEL (reference sequence). The ends were cut back, 5 bases at V and 0 bases at J, with 26 bases in the middle.

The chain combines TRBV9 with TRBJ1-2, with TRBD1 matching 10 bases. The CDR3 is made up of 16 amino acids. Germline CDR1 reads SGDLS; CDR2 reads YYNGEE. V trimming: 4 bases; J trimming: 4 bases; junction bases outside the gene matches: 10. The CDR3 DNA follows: TGTGCCAGCAGCCCGACAGGGGGCGCAAACTCCTATGGCTACACCTTC. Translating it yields CASSPTGGANSYGYTF. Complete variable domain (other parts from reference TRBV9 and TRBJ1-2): DSGVTQTPKHLITATGQRVTLRCSPRSGDLSVYWYQQSLDQGLQFLIQYYNGEERAKGNILERFSAQQFPDLHSELNLSSLELGDSALYFCASSPTGGANSYGYTFGSGTRLTVV.

In DNA, the CDR3 is TGCGCCAGCAGCGGACAGGGGAAGGGAGCTGAAGCTTTCTTT. This codes for CASSGQGKGAEAFF. This sequence joins TRBV5-1 and TRBJ1-1; 9 bases agree with TRBD1. J lost 6 bases, V lost 4 bases, and 7 bases had no gene match. CDR1 and CDR2 (germline): SGHRS, YFSETQ. The CDR3 length is 14 residues.

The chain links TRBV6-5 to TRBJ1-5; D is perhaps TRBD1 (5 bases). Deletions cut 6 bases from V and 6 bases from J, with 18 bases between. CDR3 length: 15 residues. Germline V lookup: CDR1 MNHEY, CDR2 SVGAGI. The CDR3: CASSTQGREGQPQHF. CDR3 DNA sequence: TGTGCCAGCAGCACCCAGGGCAGGGAGGGTCAGCCCCAGCATTTT.

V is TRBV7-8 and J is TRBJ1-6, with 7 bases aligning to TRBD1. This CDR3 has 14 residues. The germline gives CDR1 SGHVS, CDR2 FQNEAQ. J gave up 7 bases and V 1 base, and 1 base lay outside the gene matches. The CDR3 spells CASSLEDRNSPLHF. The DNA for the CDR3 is TGTGCCAGCAGCTTAGAGGACAGGAATTCACCCCTCCACTTT.

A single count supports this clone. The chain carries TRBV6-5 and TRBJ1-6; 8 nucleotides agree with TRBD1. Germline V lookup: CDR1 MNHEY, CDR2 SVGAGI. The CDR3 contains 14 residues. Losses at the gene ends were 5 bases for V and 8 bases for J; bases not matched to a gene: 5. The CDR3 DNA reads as TGTGCCAGCAGTCGGACAGGGACCGATTCACCCCTCCACTTT. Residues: CASSRTGTDSPLHF.

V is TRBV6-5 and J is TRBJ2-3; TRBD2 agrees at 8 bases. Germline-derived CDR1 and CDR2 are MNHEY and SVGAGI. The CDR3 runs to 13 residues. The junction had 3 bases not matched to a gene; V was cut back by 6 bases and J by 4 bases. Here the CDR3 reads CASRIAGSDTQYF. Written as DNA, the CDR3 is TGTGCCAGCAGGATAGCGGGGTCAGATACGCAGTATTTT.

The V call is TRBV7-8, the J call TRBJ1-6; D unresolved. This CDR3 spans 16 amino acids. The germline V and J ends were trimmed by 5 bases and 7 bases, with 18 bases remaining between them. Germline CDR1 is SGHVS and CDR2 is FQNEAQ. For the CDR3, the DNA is TGTGCCAGCAGCCCACCCCCGGCAGGCCTGAATTCACCCCTCCACTTT. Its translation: CASSPPPAGLNSPLHF.

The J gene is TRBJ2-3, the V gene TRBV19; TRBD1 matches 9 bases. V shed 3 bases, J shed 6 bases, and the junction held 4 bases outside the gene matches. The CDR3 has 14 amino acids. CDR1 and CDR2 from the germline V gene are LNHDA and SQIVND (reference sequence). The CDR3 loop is CASSMGTGLDTQYF. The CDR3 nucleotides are TGTGCCAGTAGTATGGGGACAGGGCTCGATACGCAGTATTTT.

CDR3 sequence: CASSPWTGSPYEQYF. DNA for the CDR3: TGTGCCAGCAGTCCCTGGACAGGGTCCCCCTACGAGCAGTACTTC. This chain uses TRBV6-2 or TRBV6-3 with TRBJ2-7; 8 nucleotides match TRBD1. Trimming at V came to 5 bases and at J to 2 bases, leaving 8 bases not matched to a gene. The CDR3 has 15 amino acids. Per germline, CDR1 MNHEY and CDR2 SVGEGT.

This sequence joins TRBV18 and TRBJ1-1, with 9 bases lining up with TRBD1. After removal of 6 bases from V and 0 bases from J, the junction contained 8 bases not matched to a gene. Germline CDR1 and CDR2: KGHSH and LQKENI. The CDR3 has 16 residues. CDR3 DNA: TGTGCCAGCTCCCGCGGCGGACAGGGGATGAACACTGAAGCTTTCTTT. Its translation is CASSRGGQGMNTEAFF.

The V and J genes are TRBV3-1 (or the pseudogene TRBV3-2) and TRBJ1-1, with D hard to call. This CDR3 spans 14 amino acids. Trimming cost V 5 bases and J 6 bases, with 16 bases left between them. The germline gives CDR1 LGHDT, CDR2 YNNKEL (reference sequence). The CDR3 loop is CASSLDGRGSEAFF. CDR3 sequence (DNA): TGTGCCAGCAGCTTGGACGGACGCGGTTCTGAAGCTTTCTTT.

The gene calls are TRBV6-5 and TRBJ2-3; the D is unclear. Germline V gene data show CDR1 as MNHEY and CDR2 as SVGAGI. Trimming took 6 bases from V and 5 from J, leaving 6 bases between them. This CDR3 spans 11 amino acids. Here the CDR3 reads CASRARDTQYF. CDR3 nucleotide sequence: TGTGCCAGCAGAGCTCGAGATACGCAGTATTTT.

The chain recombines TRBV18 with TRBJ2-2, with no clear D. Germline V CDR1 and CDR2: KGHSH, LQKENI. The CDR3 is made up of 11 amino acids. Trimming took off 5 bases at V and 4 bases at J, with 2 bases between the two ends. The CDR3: CASSSTGELFF. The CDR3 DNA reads TGTGCCAGCTCAAGCACCGGGGAGCTGTTTTTT.

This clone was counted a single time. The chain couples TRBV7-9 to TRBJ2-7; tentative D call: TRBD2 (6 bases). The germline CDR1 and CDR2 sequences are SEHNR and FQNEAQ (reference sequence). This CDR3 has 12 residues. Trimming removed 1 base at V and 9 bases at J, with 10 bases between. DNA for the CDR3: TGTGCCAGCAGCTTAGTTCAGGGAGGGCAGTACTTC. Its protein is CASSLVQGGQYF.

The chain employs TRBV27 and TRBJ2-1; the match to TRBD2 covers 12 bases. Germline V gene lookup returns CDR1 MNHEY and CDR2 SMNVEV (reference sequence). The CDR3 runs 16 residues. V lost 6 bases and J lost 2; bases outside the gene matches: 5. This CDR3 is CASRLRTSGTYNEQFF. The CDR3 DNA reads TGTGCCAGCAGACTTAGGACTAGCGGGACCTACAATGAGCAGTTCTTC.

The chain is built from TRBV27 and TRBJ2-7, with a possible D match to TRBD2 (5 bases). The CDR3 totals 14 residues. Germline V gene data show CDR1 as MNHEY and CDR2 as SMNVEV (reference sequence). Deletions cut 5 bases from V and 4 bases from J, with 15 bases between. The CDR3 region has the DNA TGTGCCAGCAGTCTCCAACTAGGCTGGTACGAGCAGTACTTC. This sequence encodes CASSLQLGWYEQYF.

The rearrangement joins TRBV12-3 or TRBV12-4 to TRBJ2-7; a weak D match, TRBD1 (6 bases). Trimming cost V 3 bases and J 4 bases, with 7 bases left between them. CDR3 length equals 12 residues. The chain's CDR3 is CASSLQGYEQYF. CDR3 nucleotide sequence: TGTGCCAGCAGTTTGCAGGGGTACGAGCAGTACTTC.

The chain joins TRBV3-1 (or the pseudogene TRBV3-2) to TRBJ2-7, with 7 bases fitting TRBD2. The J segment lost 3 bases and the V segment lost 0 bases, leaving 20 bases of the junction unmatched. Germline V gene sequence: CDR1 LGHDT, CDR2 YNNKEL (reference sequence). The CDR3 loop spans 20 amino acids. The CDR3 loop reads CASSQESWDYPKGEDYEQYF. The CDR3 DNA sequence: TGTGCCAGCAGCCAAGAATCCTGGGACTACCCCAAGGGAGAAGACTACGAGCAGTACTTC.

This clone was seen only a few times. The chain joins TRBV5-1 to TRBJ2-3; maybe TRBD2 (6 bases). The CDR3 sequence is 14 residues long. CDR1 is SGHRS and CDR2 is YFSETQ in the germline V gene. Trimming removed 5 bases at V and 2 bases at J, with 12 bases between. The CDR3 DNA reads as TGCGCCAGCAGTGCGGGGACCCTCACAGATACGCAGTATTTT. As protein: CASSAGTLTDTQYF.